These 18 T cell receptor beta chains share one sample of origin, sequenced in a study of shared clonotypes between healthy human individuals. Some clones are missing from TCRdb's copy, which holds only in-frame ones; the method was immunoSEQ multiplex PCR. The top ten hold roughly 13% of the sample, which has 450,000 to 500,000 clones, 70% to 80% seen once. Sequencing was performed on PBMCs. These receptors were obtained from a woman aged 40 to 50 in good health. Some clones in this sample may be carry-over from other donors' samples.

The rearrangement joins TRBV28 to TRBJ1-1; D possibly corresponds to TRBD1 (5 bases). The CDR3 consists of 15 residues. CDR1 and CDR2 (germline): MDHEN, SYDVKM. Trimming took off 11 bases at V and 6 bases at J, with 25 bases between the two ends. The CDR3 DNA reads TGTGCCGAGGGAGGGGCTTGGGGGAGCGAATCTGAAGCTTTCTTT. Translating it yields CAEGGAWGSESEAFF.

V usage is TRBV29-1 and J usage is TRBJ2-3; TRBD1 matches at 9 bases. Germline CDR1 and CDR2: SQVTM and ANQGSEA. This CDR3 contains 18 residues. Losses at the gene ends were 7 bases for V and 3 bases for J; bases not matched to a gene: 20. This chain's CDR3 is CSAERGPRTGVWTDTQYF. Written as DNA, the CDR3 is TGCAGCGCCGAAAGGGGTCCCCGGACAGGGGTTTGGACAGATACGCAGTATTTT.

This clone came up many times. The J gene is TRBJ1-3, the V gene TRBV7-9, with 7 bases that match TRBD1. The CDR3 length is 16 residues. V shed 4 bases and J 0 bases; nucleotides not matched to a gene: 6. Per the germline V gene, CDR1 is SEHNR and CDR2 is FQNEAQ (reference sequence). In nucleotides, the CDR3 is TGTGCCAGCAGCTCGGACAGGCTGAGCTCTGGAAACACCATATATTTT. This translates into CASSSDRLSSGNTIYF.

Points on this clone: Other DNA sequences in the sample encode the same CDR3. The V gene is TRBV15, the J gene TRBJ2-3; either TRBD1 or TRBD2 may fit D (6 bases each). Deletions cut 0 bases from V and 4 bases from J, with 11 bases between. Germline assignment: CDR1 LNHNV and CDR2 YYDKDF (reference sequence). This CDR3 spans 15 amino acids. The CDR3 DNA follows: TGTGCCACCAGCAGAGATCGGGGGCCGGCAGATACGCAGTATTTT. Protein product: CATSRDRGPADTQYF.

The rearrangement joins TRBV11-2 to TRBJ1-3; possibly TRBD1 for D (6 bases). The CDR3 has 15 amino acids. Germline V lookup: CDR1 SGHAT, CDR2 FQNNGV. V lost 7 bases to trimming and J lost 3 bases, with 16 bases between them. Here the CDR3 reads CASTKEGGLGNTIYF. The CDR3 DNA reads as TGTGCCAGCACCAAAGAGGGGGGGCTTGGAAACACCATATATTTT.

This clone occurred many times. The chain has TRBV9 and TRBJ2-1; D uncertain. The V gene lost 0 bases and the J gene lost 9 bases, with 13 bases spanning the gap. The CDR3 is 14 amino acids. Germline V gives CDR1 SGDLS, CDR2 YYNGEE. Here the CDR3 DNA reads TGTGCCAGCAGCGTAGGGGTTTCTACGGGTGAGCAGTTCTTC. This translates into CASSVGVSTGEQFF.

The rearrangement uses TRBV30 and TRBJ2-1; tentatively, D is TRBD1 (7 bases). The CDR3 has 16 residues. Trimming removed 2 bases from V and 9 bases from J, with 23 bases in between. The germline V gene encodes CDR1 GTSNPN and CDR2 SVGIG (reference sequence). DNA for the CDR3: TGTGCCTGGAGTCCCCGTTTCGCTAGCCAGGGGGGTGAGCAGTTCTTC. It codes for CAWSPRFASQGGEQFF.

This clone was counted only a few times. This CDR3 is CASSAGLVVPFF. The CDR3 DNA reads TGTGCCAGCAGCGCGGGACTAGTGGTTCCGTTCTTC. This rearrangement joins TRBV11-2 to TRBJ2-1; 8 bases map to TRBD2. Unmatched junction bases numbered 9, after V lost 5 bases and J lost 15 bases. CDR1 and CDR2 (germline): SGHAT, FQNNGV. This CDR3 has 12 amino acids. Complete variable domain (other parts from reference TRBV11-2 and TRBJ2-1): EAGVAQSPRYKIIEKRQSVAFWCNPISGHATLYWYQQILGQGPKLLIQFQNNGVVDDSQLPKDRFSAERLKGVDSTLKIQPAKLEDSAVYLCASSAGLVVPFFGPGTRLTVL.

This clone was seen ten or more times. This chain joins TRBV5-4 and TRBJ2-5; D possibly corresponds to TRBD2 (6 bases). Near its end, the DNA agrees better with TRBJ2-7, so the J call may be wrong. Per the germline V gene, CDR1 is SGHNT and CDR2 is YYREEE (reference sequence). CDR3 length equals 15 residues. The CDR3 nucleotides are TGTGCCAGCAGCTTAGGCGGGGCGAGCTCCTACGAGCAGTACTTC. It codes for CASSLGGASSYEQYF.

This clone was counted only a few times. Written as DNA, the CDR3 is TGTGCCAGCAGCCGTCTGGAGGGGACGAACACTGAAGCTTTCTTT. It specifies CASSRLEGTNTEAFF. The chain employs TRBV7-8 and TRBJ1-1; perhaps TRBD1 as D (5 bases). V was pared by 5 bases and J by 1 base, with 14 bases between. The V gene's germline CDR1 is SGHVS and CDR2 FQNEAQ. The CDR3 is made up of 15 amino acids.

This chain connects TRBV15 to TRBJ1-2; D gene unclear. V was pared by 3 bases and J by 3 bases, with 8 bases between. The CDR3 length is 13 residues. CDR1 and CDR2 (germline): LNHNV, YYDKDF (reference sequence). DNA of the CDR3: TGTGCCACCAGCAGCACCCCGGACTATGGCTACACCTTC. It translates to CATSSTPDYGYTF.

V is TRBV29-1 and J is TRBJ2-5; 8 bases line up with TRBD2. The germline gives CDR1 SQVTM, CDR2 ANQGSEA. Trimming took 4 bases from V and 0 from J; bases not matched to a gene: 4. This CDR3 has 14 amino acids. CDR3 DNA sequence: TGCAGCGTTGTGTCGGGAGGGAACCAAGAGACCCAGTACTTC. Residues: CSVVSGGNQETQYF.

About this clone: This clone may be a read error of a much larger clone one base away. The chain uses TRBV27 and TRBJ2-3, with D tentatively TRBD1 (5 bases). The CDR3 sequence is 15 residues long. CDR1 is MNHEY and CDR2 is SMNVEV in the germline V gene (reference sequence). Written as DNA, the CDR3 is TGTGCCAGCAGTCTGACCAAACAGGCCAGGGATACGCAGTGTTTT. Its translation is CASSLTKQARDTQCF.

Comments on this clone: This may come from a read error, since a much larger clone is one base off. The identical CDR3 is also encoded by other nucleotide sequences in the sample. This rearrangement joins TRBV5-1 to TRBJ2-5; TRBD2 matches 7 bases. The J segment lost 5 bases and the V segment lost 0 bases, leaving 1 base of the junction unmatched. Germline V lookup: CDR1 SGHRS, CDR2 YFSETQ. The CDR3 consists of 13 residues. In nucleotides, the CDR3 is TGCGCCAGCAGCTTGGCCGGGGGGGAGACCCAGTACTTC. Its translation: CASSLAGGETQYF.

V gene TRBV18 combines with J gene TRBJ1-1; 7 positions match TRBD1. This CDR3 has 16 residues. Looked up from germline, CDR1 is KGHSH and CDR2 is LQKENI. V was clipped by 3 bases and J by 1 base; unmatched bases: 8. The CDR3 protein is CASSPSRGQENTEAFF. DNA for the CDR3: TGTGCCAGCTCACCCTCCCGCGGACAGGAGAACACTGAAGCTTTCTTT.

The CDR3 nucleotides read TGCGCCAGCAGCTTGGAGGGGTCCCCAAAGACAGATACGCAGTATTTT. Translating gives CASSLEGSPKTDTQYF. The gene calls are TRBV5-1 and TRBJ2-3, with D maybe TRBD1 (5 bases). Trimming removed 0 bases at V and 3 bases at J, with 14 bases between. The germline gives CDR1 SGHRS, CDR2 YFSETQ. The CDR3 spans 16 residues.

The chain employs TRBV6-1 and TRBJ2-7, with TRBD2 identical over 10 bases. The V gene end was trimmed by 6 bases and the J gene end by 3 bases; junction bases not matched to a gene: 5. CDR3 length equals 14 residues. Germline loops: CDR1 MNHNS, CDR2 SASEGT. The CDR3 loop is CASRPGLAIYEQYF. CDR3 in DNA: TGTGCCAGCAGACCGGGACTAGCGATCTACGAGCAGTACTTC.

This chain joins TRBV27 and TRBJ1-2; a weak D match, TRBD1 (6 bases). CDR1 and CDR2 from the germline V gene are MNHEY and SMNVEV (reference sequence). The CDR3 contains 15 residues. Trimming left V 0 bases short and J 2 bases short, with 10 bases between. CDR3 coding DNA: TGTGCCAGCAGTTTATCGCAGGGGCACAACTATGGCTACACCTTC. Its protein product is CASSLSQGHNYGYTF.